This T cell receptor beta chain comes out of a study of blood T cell repertoires in COVID-19. About the study: PBMCs, B-cell-depleted T cells, or T cells were the source of the cDNA or gDNA that made up the material.

Data came from immunoSEQ multiplex PCR; TCRdb stores just in-frame clones and leaves some out. Of about 200,000 clones in the sample, about 88% are singletons; the top ten hold around 4.9%. CDR3 length equals 11 residues. Germline V gene sequence: CDR1 LNHDA, CDR2 SQIVND (reference sequence). With 6 bases removed from V and 4 bases from J, the gap between germline ends came to 7 bases. The chain employs TRBV19 and TRBJ2-7; D possibly corresponds to TRBD2 (5 bases). This TCR was recovered from a woman of 80 years or more with acute or convalescent COVID-19. The material sequenced was peripheral blood. The CDR3 DNA reads as TGTGCCAGTAGCCGCGGGTACGAGCAGTACTTC. It specifies CASSRGYEQYF.